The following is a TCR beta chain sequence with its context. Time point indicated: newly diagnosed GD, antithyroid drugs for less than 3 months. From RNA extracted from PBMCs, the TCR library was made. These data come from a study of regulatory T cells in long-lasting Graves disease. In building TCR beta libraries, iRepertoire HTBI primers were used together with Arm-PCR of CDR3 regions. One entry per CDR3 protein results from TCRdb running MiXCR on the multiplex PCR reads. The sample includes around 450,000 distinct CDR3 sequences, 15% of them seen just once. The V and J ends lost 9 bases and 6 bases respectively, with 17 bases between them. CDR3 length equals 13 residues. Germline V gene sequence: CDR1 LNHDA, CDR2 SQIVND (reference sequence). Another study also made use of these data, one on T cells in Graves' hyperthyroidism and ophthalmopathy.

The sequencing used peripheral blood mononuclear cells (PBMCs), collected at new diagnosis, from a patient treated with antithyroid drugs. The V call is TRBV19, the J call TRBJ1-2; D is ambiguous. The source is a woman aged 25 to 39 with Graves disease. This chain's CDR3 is CASRRGSENGYTF. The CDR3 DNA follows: TGTGCCAGCAGACGAGGGTCGGAGAATGGCTACACCTTC.